This paragraph covers one TCR beta chain sequence. The sample holds other DNA sequences that translate to the same CDR3. Profiled with immunoSEQ multiplex PCR; TCRdb holds only in-frame clones, not every one. Of almost 400,000 clones listed, roughly 86% are singletons. This record comes from a study of blood T cell repertoires in COVID-19. For the study at large: PBMCs, B-cell-depleted T cells, or T cells provided the cDNA or gDNA that made up the material.

The receptor's source is a woman in her 30s who had recovered from COVID-19. Source material: PBMCs or T cells enriched from blood (not recorded which).

The CDR3 reads CASSVASGNTEAFF. In DNA form, the CDR3 reads TGTGCCAGCAGCGTAGCCAGTGGGAACACTGAAGCTTTCTTT. This sequence joins TRBV9 and TRBJ1-1; no reliable D call. The CDR3 consists of 14 residues. V lost 0 bases, J lost 1 base, and 7 bases lay in between. Looked up from germline, CDR1 is SGDLS and CDR2 is YYNGEE. Full variable domain (remainder filled in from reference TRBV9 and TRBJ1-1): DSGVTQTPKHLITATGQRVTLRCSPRSGDLSVYWYQQSLDQGLQFLIQYYNGEERAKGNILERFSAQQFPDLHSELNLSSLELGDSALYFCASSVASGNTEAFFGQGTRLTVV.